What follows is one T cell receptor beta chain and its context. Its antigen is currently unknown. These data are taken from a study of Graves' ophthalmopathy and Graves' hyperthyroidism. The CDR3 runs to 16 residues. Germline V gene sequence: CDR1 MDHEN, CDR2 SYDVKM. V trimming: 6 bases; J trimming: 5 bases; junction bases outside the gene matches: 16. General study findings and limits: The model reached 70.59% sensitivity and 72.22% specificity for predicting ophthalmopathy progression. Thyroid clonotypes that were expanded above 0.001 frequency mostly also appeared in blood.

Amplification of TCR beta CDR3 regions used RNA transcripts. In the first round, RT-PCR was carried out with HTBI primers, and a multiplex PCR formed the second round. TCRdb fed the multiplex PCR reads into MiXCR, producing one record per CDR3 protein. Seen here are 360,000 or so distinct CDR3 sequences, 15% to 20% observed once, and the top ten hold roughly 1.4%. The sequence was obtained from a woman aged 18-29 years with Graves' ophthalmopathy. Sequencing was carried out using peripheral blood. The V and J genes are TRBV28 and TRBJ2-7; 7 bases fit TRBD2. Here the CDR3 reads CASSGPMVAGEDEQYF. The CDR3 region has the DNA TGTGCCAGCAGCGGTCCTATGGTAGCGGGCGAGGACGAGCAGTACTTC.